This T cell receptor beta chain was sequenced in a study of blood T cell repertoires in COVID-19. In this sample, this clone turned up once. The germline V and J ends were trimmed by 6 bases and 4 bases, with 11 bases remaining between them. The CDR3 length is 12 residues. From germline, CDR1 is SGDLS and CDR2 YYNGEE. Under the authors' procedure: The authors estimated nucleated cell counts from reference gene primer amplification. Profiling relied on immunoSEQ multiplex PCR, and the TCRdb table lists in-frame clones only, not all of them. V and J calls and clone size are given by that table; D and trimming were obtained from the DNA. The table includes around 55,000 clones, 80% to 95% detected once.

What was sequenced was peripheral blood. The sequence was obtained from a human donor with active COVID-19. The donor label of this sample is uncertain. The chain carries TRBV9 and TRBJ2-7; D is possibly TRBD2 (5 bases). CDR3 nucleotides: TGTGCCAGCAAGCACCGGGAATACGAGCAGTACTTC. This translates into CASKHREYEQYF.